Shown below are 10 T cell receptor beta chains from a single sample sequenced in a study of control samples from healthy donors and cancer patients (dated by TCRdb to 2019 to 2021). Libraries were made using the immunoSEQ multiplex PCR assay. This immuneACCESS table, as held by TCRdb, lists in-frame sequences with V and J called but not all clones. Of the missing ones, under half trace to an unresolved V gene in checked studies; the others have no known cause. The sample includes over 200,000 clones, with about 80% observed a single time. Of the sample, more than 10% falls within the top ten clones. The specimen sequenced was PBMCs. The receptor set was obtained from a woman aged 55 to 70 with lung cancer.

This clone has only one observation. The rearrangement links TRBV12-3 or TRBV12-4 to TRBJ1-5; D unclear. The germline V and J ends were trimmed by 4 bases and 7 bases, with 11 bases remaining between them. This CDR3 is built from 13 residues. In nucleotides, the CDR3 is TGTGCCAGCAGTTGGGGTGAGGGCCAGCCCCAGCATTTT. This translates into CASSWGEGQPQHF.

The gene calls are TRBV19 and TRBJ2-1, with 9 bases that match TRBD2. In germline, CDR1 is LNHDA, CDR2 SQIVND (reference sequence). The length of the CDR3 is 14 residues. The V segment lost 5 bases and the J segment 7 bases; nucleotides outside the gene matches: 6. CDR3 nucleotide sequence: TGTGCCAGTAGTTTAGCGGGAGTAAGGAATGAGCAGTTCTTC. Its translation: CASSLAGVRNEQFF.

The table lists this clone with a count of one. V is TRBV7-9 and J is TRBJ2-2; 10 bases match TRBD2. Germline assignment: CDR1 SEHNR and CDR2 FQNEAQ (reference sequence). V was pared by 4 bases and J by 4 bases, with 6 bases of the junction left unmatched. This CDR3 is 16 amino acids long. CDR3: CASSSGLAVSTGELFF. The CDR3 DNA reads as TGTGCCAGCAGCTCCGGACTAGCGGTAAGCACCGGGGAGCTGTTTTTT. Using reference TRBV7-9 and TRBJ2-2 for the parts outside the CDR3, the full variable domain is DTGVSQNPRHKITKRGQNVTFRCDPISEHNRLYWYRQTLGQGPEFLTYFQNEAQLEKSRLLSDRFSAERPKGSFSTLEIQRTEQGDSAMYLCASSSGLAVSTGELFFGEGSRLTVL.

The V and J genes are TRBV5-1 and TRBJ1-3; TRBD1 aligns across 10 bases. Germline loops: CDR1 SGHRS, CDR2 YFSETQ. The CDR3 spans 15 residues. Unmatched junction bases numbered 5, after V lost 5 bases and J lost 3 bases. The chain's CDR3 is CASSPGQGVGNTIYF. The CDR3 DNA reads as TGCGCCAGCAGTCCTGGACAGGGGGTTGGAAACACCATATATTTT.

The J gene is TRBJ1-4, the V gene TRBV2; the match to TRBD1 covers 7 bases. Germline V gene data show CDR1 as SNHLY and CDR2 as FYNNEI. V lost 11 bases, J lost 3 bases, and 3 bases stayed unmatched. The CDR3 totals 12 residues. The CDR3 is CAGQAPNEKLFF. DNA of the CDR3: TGTGCCGGACAGGCGCCTAATGAAAAACTGTTTTTT.

The chain couples TRBV7-2 to TRBJ1-1; possibly TRBD1 for D (5 bases). V lost 1 base and J 5 bases, leaving 14 bases between the germline ends. CDR1 SGHTA and CDR2 FQGNSA come from the germline V gene. CDR3 length equals 15 residues. The chain's CDR3 is CASSLEATGGTEAFF. In nucleotides, the CDR3 is TGTGCCAGCAGCTTAGAGGCCACGGGGGGAACTGAAGCTTTCTTT.

The chain links TRBV7-9 to TRBJ1-4, with 9 bases matching TRBD1. The V gene's germline CDR1 is SEHNR and CDR2 FQNEAQ (reference sequence). V lost 4 bases, J lost 8 bases, and 5 bases stayed unmatched. CDR3 length: 14 amino acids. CDR3 in amino acids: CASSSTGGFEKLFF. The CDR3 DNA reads TGTGCCAGCAGCTCCACAGGGGGCTTCGAAAAACTGTTTTTT.

This clone was observed a few times. The V and J genes are TRBV4-1 and TRBJ1-3; D not resolved. Trimming removed 6 bases at V and 1 base at J, with 19 bases between. This CDR3 is built from 17 residues. Germline CDR1 reads MGHRA; CDR2 reads YSYEKL. CDR3 DNA: TGCGCCAGCAGTCGCATTCCGGGCCTCCGTTCTGGAAACACCATATATTTT. This translates into CASSRIPGLRSGNTIYF.

Comments on this clone: The sample holds other DNA sequences that translate to the same CDR3. V is TRBV9 and J is TRBJ1-6; possible D gene TRBD1, 5 bases. The germline V and J ends were trimmed by 0 bases and 2 bases, with 9 bases remaining between them. Germline CDR1 and CDR2: SGDLS and YYNGEE. The CDR3 has 16 residues. The CDR3 DNA follows: TGTGCCAGCAGCGTAGGGGGGGACCCCTATAATTCACCCCTCCACTTT. It yields the protein CASSVGGDPYNSPLHF.

In the case of this clone: A junction end diverges from the germline sequence, so it may reflect a read error. The genes are TRBV7-7 and TRBJ2-7; TRBD2 is a possible D gene (5 bases). CDR1 is SSHAT and CDR2 is FNYEAQ in the germline V gene (reference sequence). The CDR3 contains 15 residues. CDR3 amino acids: CASSRSSGDSYEQYF. For the CDR3, the DNA is TGTGCTAGCAGCCGGAGCTCCGGGGACTCCTACGAGCAGTACTTC.